The text below deals with one TCR beta chain. Its antigen is not identified. This sample stems from a study of graft-versus-host responses after intestinal transplantation. Whole-study results and caveats: GvH clones occurred in recipient marrow; some first appeared in ileum or blood.

TCRdb keeps only in-frame clones here, not all; method: immunoSEQ multiplex PCR. The sample shows about 130,000 clones, around nine tenths of them seen only once. Sequenced material: unstimulated CD4+ T cells sorted from spleen or lymph node cells, taken before intestinal transplant. The TCR comes from a human donor who received an intestinal transplant.

The CDR3 DNA sequence: TGTGCCAGCAGCCCCCGGAGGGACGCTGAAGCTTTCTTT. Translation: CASSPRRDAEAFF. The genes are TRBV6-6 and TRBJ1-1, with D possibly matching TRBD1 (5 bases). The CDR3 runs to 13 residues. Germline CDR1 is MNHNY and CDR2 is SVGAGI (reference sequence). The V end lost 6 bases, the J end lost 6 bases, and 14 bases lay between the germline ends.